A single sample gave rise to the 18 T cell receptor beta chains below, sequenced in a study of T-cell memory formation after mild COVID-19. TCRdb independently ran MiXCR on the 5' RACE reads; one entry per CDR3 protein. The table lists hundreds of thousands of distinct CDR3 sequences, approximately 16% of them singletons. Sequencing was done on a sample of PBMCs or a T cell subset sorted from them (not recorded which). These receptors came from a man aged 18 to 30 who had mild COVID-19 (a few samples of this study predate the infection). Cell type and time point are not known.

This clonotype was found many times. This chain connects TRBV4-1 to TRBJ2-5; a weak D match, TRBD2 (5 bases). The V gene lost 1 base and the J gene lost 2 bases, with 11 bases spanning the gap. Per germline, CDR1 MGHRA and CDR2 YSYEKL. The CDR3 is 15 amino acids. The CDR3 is CASSQGGGSQETQYF. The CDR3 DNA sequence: TGCGCCAGCAGCCAAGGCGGTGGGAGTCAAGAGACCCAGTACTTC.

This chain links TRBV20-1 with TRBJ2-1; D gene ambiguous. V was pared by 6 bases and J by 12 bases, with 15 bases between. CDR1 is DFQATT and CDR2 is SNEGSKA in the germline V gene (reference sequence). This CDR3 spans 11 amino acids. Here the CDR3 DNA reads TGCAGTGCAGCCTTTAGGGAAAGGCAGTTCTTC. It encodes CSAAFRERQFF.

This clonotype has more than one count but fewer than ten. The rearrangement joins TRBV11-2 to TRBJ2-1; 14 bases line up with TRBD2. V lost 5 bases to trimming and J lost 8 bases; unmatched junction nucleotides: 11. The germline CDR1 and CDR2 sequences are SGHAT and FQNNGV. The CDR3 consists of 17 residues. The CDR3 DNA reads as TGTGCCAGCAGCCCTAGGACTAGCGGGGGGATTCTAGATGAGCAGTTCTTC. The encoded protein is CASSPRTSGGILDEQFF.

This CDR3 reads CATIRGADTEAFF. CDR3 bases: TGTGCAACTATCCGGGGGGCAGACACTGAAGCTTTCTTT. The chain employs TRBV10-3 and TRBJ1-1; tentative D call: TRBD1 (6 bases). Germline CDR1 is ENHRY and CDR2 is SYGVKD. The length of the CDR3 is 13 residues.

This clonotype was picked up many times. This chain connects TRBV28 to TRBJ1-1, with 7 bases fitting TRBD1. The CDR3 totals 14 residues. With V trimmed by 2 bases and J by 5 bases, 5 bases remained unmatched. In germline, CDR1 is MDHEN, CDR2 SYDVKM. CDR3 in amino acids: CASSLRQGWTEAFF. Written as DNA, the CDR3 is TGTGCCAGCAGTTTACGACAGGGTTGGACTGAAGCTTTCTTT. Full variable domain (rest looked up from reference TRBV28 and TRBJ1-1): DVKVTQSSRYLVKRTGEKVFLECVQDMDHENMFWYRQDPGLGLRLIYFSYDVKMKEKGDIPEGYSVSREKKERFSLILESASTNQTSMYLCASSLRQGWTEAFFGQGTRLTVV.

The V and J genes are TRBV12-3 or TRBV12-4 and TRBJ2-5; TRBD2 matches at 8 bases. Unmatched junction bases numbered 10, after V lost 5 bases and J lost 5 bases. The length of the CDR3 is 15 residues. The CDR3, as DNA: TGTGCCAGCAGTACCCGTAGCGGGGTCCGGGAGACCCAGTACTTC. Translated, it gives CASSTRSGVRETQYF.

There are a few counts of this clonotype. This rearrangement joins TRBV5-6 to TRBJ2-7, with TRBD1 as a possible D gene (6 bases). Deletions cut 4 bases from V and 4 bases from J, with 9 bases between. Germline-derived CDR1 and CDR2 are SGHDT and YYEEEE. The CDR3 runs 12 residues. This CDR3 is CASSMGTYEQYV. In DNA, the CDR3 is TGTGCCAGCAGCATGGGGACATACGAGCAGTACGTC.

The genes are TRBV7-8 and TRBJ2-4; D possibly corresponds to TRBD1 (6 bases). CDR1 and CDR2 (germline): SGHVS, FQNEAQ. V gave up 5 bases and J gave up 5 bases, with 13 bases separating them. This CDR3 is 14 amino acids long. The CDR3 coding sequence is TGTGCCAGCAGCGACGGACAGCTCGAAAACATTCAGTACTTC. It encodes CASSDGQLENIQYF.

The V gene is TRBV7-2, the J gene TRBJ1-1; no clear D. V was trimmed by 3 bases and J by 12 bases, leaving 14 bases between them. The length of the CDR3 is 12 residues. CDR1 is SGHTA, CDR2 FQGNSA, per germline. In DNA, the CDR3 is TGTGCCAGCAGCTTCCGGGCCCGGCGGACTTTCTTT. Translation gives CASSFRARRTFF.

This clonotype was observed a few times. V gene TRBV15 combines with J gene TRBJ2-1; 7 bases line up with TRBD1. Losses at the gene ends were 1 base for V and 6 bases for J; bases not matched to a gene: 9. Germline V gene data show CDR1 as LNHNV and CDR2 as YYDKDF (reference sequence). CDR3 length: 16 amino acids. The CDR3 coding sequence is TGTGCCACCAGCAGAGTTAGGCCAGGGGGATTCAATGAGCAGTTCTTC. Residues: CATSRVRPGGFNEQFF.

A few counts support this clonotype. Here the CDR3 DNA reads TGTGCCAGCCAAAACAGGGGGGAAGATGAAAAACTGTTTTTT. Its translation is CASQNRGEDEKLFF. The V call is TRBV3-1, the J call TRBJ1-4; 8 bases are shared with TRBD1. CDR1 is LGHDT, CDR2 YNNKEL, per germline (reference sequence). The CDR3 loop spans 14 amino acids. Unmatched junction bases numbered 8, after V lost 8 bases and J lost 6 bases.

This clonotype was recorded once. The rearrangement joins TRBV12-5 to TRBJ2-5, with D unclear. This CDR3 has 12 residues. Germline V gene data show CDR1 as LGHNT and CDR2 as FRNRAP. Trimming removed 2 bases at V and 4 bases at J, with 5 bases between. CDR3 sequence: CASGLHRETQYF. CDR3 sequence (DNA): TGTGCTAGTGGTTTGCATCGAGAGACCCAGTACTTC.

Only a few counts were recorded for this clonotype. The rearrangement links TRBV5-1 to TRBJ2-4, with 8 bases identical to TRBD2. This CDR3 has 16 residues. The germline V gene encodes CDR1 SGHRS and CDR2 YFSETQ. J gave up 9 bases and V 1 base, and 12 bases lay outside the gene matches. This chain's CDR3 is CASSLNLGLGGSIQYF. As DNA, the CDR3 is TGCGCCAGCAGCTTGAATTTGGGACTAGGTGGCTCCATTCAGTACTTC.

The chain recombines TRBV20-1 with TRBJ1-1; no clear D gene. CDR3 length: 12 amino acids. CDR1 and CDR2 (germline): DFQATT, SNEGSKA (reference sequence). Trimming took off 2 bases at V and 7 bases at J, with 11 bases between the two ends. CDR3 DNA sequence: TGCAGTGCTAGATCCCCCGCGCGTGAAGCTTTCTTT. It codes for CSARSPAREAFF.

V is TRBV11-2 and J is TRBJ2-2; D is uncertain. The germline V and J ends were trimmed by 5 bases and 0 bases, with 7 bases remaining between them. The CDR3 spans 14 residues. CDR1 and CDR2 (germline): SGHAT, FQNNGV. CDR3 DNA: TGTGCCAGCAGCCTTCAAACGAACACCGGGGAGCTGTTTTTT. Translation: CASSLQTNTGELFF.

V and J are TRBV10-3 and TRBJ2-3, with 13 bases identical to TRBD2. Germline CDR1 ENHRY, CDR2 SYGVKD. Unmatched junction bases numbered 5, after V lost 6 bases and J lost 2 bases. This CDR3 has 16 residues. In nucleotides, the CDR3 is TGTGCCATCAGACTGACTAGCGGGGGGCACACAGATACGCAGTATTTT. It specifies CAIRLTSGGHTDTQYF.

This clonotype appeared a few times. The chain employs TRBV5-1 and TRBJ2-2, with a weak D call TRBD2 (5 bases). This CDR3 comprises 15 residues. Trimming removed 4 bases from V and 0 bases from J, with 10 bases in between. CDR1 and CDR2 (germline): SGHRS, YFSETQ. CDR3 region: CASSKSRANTGELFF. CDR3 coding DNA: TGCGCCAGCAGCAAATCGAGGGCGAACACCGGGGAGCTGTTTTTT.

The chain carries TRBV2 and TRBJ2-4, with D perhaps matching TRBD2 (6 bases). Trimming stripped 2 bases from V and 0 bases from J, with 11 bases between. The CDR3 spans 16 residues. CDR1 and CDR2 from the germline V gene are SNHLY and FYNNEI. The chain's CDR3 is CASSERGVIAKNIQYF. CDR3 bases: TGTGCCAGCAGTGAACGCGGGGTGATAGCCAAAAACATTCAGTACTTC.